One sample yielded the 25 T cell receptor beta chains listed below, sequenced in a study of cytomegalovirus exposure and HLA in healthy donors. Repertoires were generated with immunoSEQ multiplex PCR, while TCRdb's copy carries only in-frame clones and drops some. The sample has about 240,000 clones; more than 75% are singletons. Material: PBMCs. The receptor source for this set is a woman under 40 in good health and CMV-seropositive.

The rearrangement links TRBV27 to TRBJ2-7; 8 bases agree with TRBD2. Looked up from germline, CDR1 is MNHEY and CDR2 is SMNVEV (reference sequence). The CDR3 runs 14 residues. With 6 bases clipped from V and 0 bases from J, the junction kept 4 bases outside the gene matches. The CDR3 here is CASRDGGVSYEQYF. CDR3 sequence (DNA): TGTGCCAGCAGGGACGGGGGGGTCTCCTACGAGCAGTACTTC.

V and J are TRBV5-4 and TRBJ2-7; the D is unclear. The V end lost 4 bases, the J end lost 7 bases, and 12 bases lay between the germline ends. The length of the CDR3 is 12 residues. Germline-derived CDR1 and CDR2 are SGHNT and YYREEE (reference sequence). The CDR3 sequence is CASSPPSREQYF. The CDR3 DNA sequence: TGTGCCAGCAGCCCTCCCTCGCGGGAGCAGTACTTC.

The V call is TRBV19, the J call TRBJ2-3, with a tentative D call TRBD1 (5 bases). The length of the CDR3 is 13 residues. Deletions cut 3 bases from V and 4 bases from J, with 8 bases between. Germline CDR1 is LNHDA and CDR2 is SQIVND (reference sequence). The CDR3 DNA sequence: TGTGCCAGTAGTATCCAGGGTTCAGATACGCAGTATTTT. This gives the protein CASSIQGSDTQYF.

This rearrangement joins TRBV30 to TRBJ2-2, with D maybe TRBD2 (5 bases). V gave up 5 bases and J gave up 7 bases, with 14 bases separating them. The CDR3 has 13 residues. Germline CDR1 reads GTSNPN; CDR2 reads SVGIG (reference sequence). The CDR3 spells CAWAQRGFGELFF. The DNA of the CDR3 is TGTGCCTGGGCCCAACGGGGTTTCGGGGAGCTGTTTTTT.

The rearrangement uses TRBV4-1 and TRBJ2-7; TRBD1 agrees at 10 bases. This CDR3 has 14 residues. In germline, CDR1 is MGHRA, CDR2 YSYEKL. After removal of 1 base from V and 5 bases from J, the junction contained 2 bases not matched to a gene. The CDR3 is CASSQGQGADEQYF. The CDR3 region has the DNA TGCGCCAGCAGCCAAGGACAGGGGGCTGACGAGCAGTACTTC.

This clone was observed a single time. Other nucleotide sequences from this sample produce the same CDR3. The rearrangement uses TRBV6-1 and TRBJ1-5; 9 bases are a match to TRBD1. The CDR3 extends over 18 amino acids. Trimming took 0 bases from V and 0 from J; bases not matched to a gene: 6. From germline, CDR1 is MNHNS and CDR2 SASEGT. CDR3 protein: CASSEAPGQGYSNQPQHF. The DNA for the CDR3 is TGTGCCAGCAGTGAAGCGCCGGGACAGGGATATAGCAATCAGCCCCAGCATTTT.

The chain carries TRBV28 and TRBJ2-7; TRBD2 might be the D (6 bases). Germline V gene data show CDR1 as MDHEN and CDR2 as SYDVKM. V lost 5 bases and J lost 2, with 13 bases in between. This CDR3 region has 14 residues. The CDR3 reads CASSPTGLPYEQYF. CDR3 DNA sequence: TGTGCCAGCAGTCCCACAGGACTACCCTACGAGCAGTACTTC.

This chain links TRBV28 with TRBJ1-1; maybe TRBD1 (5 bases). The CDR3 is 17 residues long. The ends were cut back, 8 bases at V and 1 base at J, with 23 bases in the middle. Germline values: CDR1 MDHEN, CDR2 SYDVKM. The CDR3 region is CASVPNPFRGGNTEAFF. CDR3 bases: TGTGCCAGCGTACCAAACCCCTTTCGGGGGGGGAACACTGAAGCTTTCTTT.

This chain uses TRBV30 with TRBJ2-3, with D possibly TRBD1 on 8 matching bases. V shed 2 bases and J shed 3 bases, with 21 bases lying between them. Looked up from germline, CDR1 is GTSNPN and CDR2 is SVGIG (reference sequence). The CDR3 length is 17 residues. CDR3 nucleotides: TGTGCCTGGAGTAAAAGCCCCCCACAGGGGGGGACAGATACGCAGTATTTT. Amino acid sequence: CAWSKSPPQGGTDTQYF.

V usage is TRBV5-1 and J usage is TRBJ2-7; 10 bases align to TRBD1. The germline gives CDR1 SGHRS, CDR2 YFSETQ. V shed 4 bases, J shed 5 bases, and the junction held 9 bases outside the gene matches. The CDR3 totals 15 residues. CDR3 nucleotide sequence: TGCGCCAGCAGCCAGCGTGCGGGACAGGGGAACGAGCAGTACTTC. This encodes CASSQRAGQGNEQYF.

This sequence joins TRBV2 and TRBJ1-1, with D maybe TRBD1 (5 bases). Germline V gives CDR1 SNHLY, CDR2 FYNNEI. V dropped 6 bases and J dropped 2 bases, with 13 bases sitting between them. This CDR3 has 14 amino acids. The chain's CDR3 is CASRAQASNTEAFF. CDR3 coding DNA: TGTGCCAGCAGGGCACAGGCTTCCAACACTGAAGCTTTCTTT.

Only one count was recorded for this clone. The same CDR3 can be traced to other DNA sequences in this sample. CDR3 loop: CASSLRQGQETQYF. CDR3 coding DNA: TGTGCCAGCAGCCTAAGACAGGGACAAGAGACCCAGTACTTC. The rearrangement links TRBV11-3 to TRBJ2-5; 7 bases fit TRBD1. In germline, CDR1 is SGHNT, CDR2 YENEEA. The CDR3 has 14 residues. V lost 5 bases and J lost 2; bases outside the gene matches: 5.

The V gene is TRBV5-1, the J gene TRBJ2-1; D perhaps matches TRBD2 (5 bases). There are 19 residues in the CDR3. Trimming removed 4 bases from V and 9 bases from J, with 32 bases in between. The germline V gene encodes CDR1 SGHRS and CDR2 YFSETQ. The CDR3 sequence: CASSLSGWAVGAGSSEQFF. Written as DNA, the CDR3 is TGCGCCAGCAGCCTATCCGGTTGGGCGGTGGGAGCCGGAAGTAGTGAGCAGTTCTTC.

The CDR3 sequence: CASSEPAGADNEKLFF. The CDR3 nucleotides read TGTGCCAGCAGTGAACCCGCAGGGGCCGATAATGAAAAACTGTTTTTT. V is TRBV2 and J is TRBJ1-4; weak D call: TRBD1 (6 bases). Germline lookup yields CDR1 SNHLY and CDR2 FYNNEI. Deletions cut 2 bases from V and 4 bases from J, with 14 bases between. The CDR3 length is 16 residues.

This clone was observed once. The CDR3 loop reads CASSLKRGHAEQYF. DNA of the CDR3: TGTGCCAGCAGCTTAAAAAGGGGGCACGCCGAGCAGTACTTC. The V call is TRBV5-8, the J call TRBJ2-7; 7 nucleotides line up with TRBD1. V gave up 2 bases and J gave up 6 bases; unmatched junction bases: 8. The CDR3 is 14 amino acids. CDR1 and CDR2 (germline): SGHTS, YDEGEE.

This chain links TRBV28 with TRBJ1-5, with D possibly TRBD1 on 6 matching bases. Germline values: CDR1 MDHEN, CDR2 SYDVKM. This CDR3 region has 14 residues. The V gene lost 7 bases and the J gene lost 4 bases, with 14 bases spanning the gap. The CDR3: CASTTPQGNQPQHF. The CDR3 bases are TGTGCCAGCACTACTCCACAGGGAAATCAGCCCCAGCATTTT.

V and J are TRBV27 and TRBJ2-5; 13 bases fit TRBD2. Looked up from germline, CDR1 is MNHEY and CDR2 is SMNVEV (reference sequence). This CDR3 has 15 amino acids. V dropped 5 bases and J dropped 4; count of bases not matched to a gene: 4. The CDR3 DNA follows: TGTGCCAGCAGTGGACTAGCGGGAGTTCGAGAGACCCAGTACTTC. This codes for CASSGLAGVRETQYF.

The V call is TRBV6-5, the J call TRBJ2-7, with a weak D call TRBD2 (5 bases). The length of the CDR3 is 14 residues. Per germline, CDR1 MNHEY and CDR2 SVGAGI. V lost 8 bases, J lost 7 bases, and 21 bases lay in between. The CDR3 DNA reads as TGTGCCAGCTCCCCTTCAAAGGCTCGGGGAGAGCAGTACTTC. Translated: CASSPSKARGEQYF.

The chain joins TRBV6-1 to TRBJ2-3; 9 nucleotides align to TRBD2. Trimming cost V 4 bases and J 3 bases; bases outside gene matches: 11. The CDR3 contains 17 residues. The germline CDR1 and CDR2 sequences are MNHNS and SASEGT. The CDR3 DNA reads as TGTGCCAGCAGTGCGGCGGGAGGGCCAGCCGGAACAGATACGCAGTATTTT. Protein product: CASSAAGGPAGTDTQYF.

This CDR3 reads CASSHKQGMNTEAFF. The CDR3 DNA reads TGCGCCAGCAGCCATAAACAGGGGATGAACACTGAAGCTTTCTTT. The gene calls are TRBV5-1 and TRBJ1-1; 7 bases are a match to TRBD1. This CDR3 contains 15 residues. V was clipped by 4 bases and J by 0 bases; unmatched bases: 6. Germline loops: CDR1 SGHRS, CDR2 YFSETQ.

DNA of the CDR3: TGTGCCAGCAGTTACAAAAGTAGCGGGAGTTCCTACGAGCAGTACTTC. Protein: CASSYKSSGSSYEQYF. The rearrangement uses TRBV6-6 and TRBJ2-7; 9 bases align to TRBD2. With 2 bases clipped from V and 1 base from J, the junction kept 6 bases outside the gene matches. The CDR3 has 16 amino acids. Germline V gives CDR1 MNHNY, CDR2 SVGAGI (reference sequence).

The gene calls are TRBV4-1 and TRBJ2-7, with D possibly matching TRBD2 (6 bases). Trimming removed 9 bases at V and 7 bases at J, with 19 bases between. The CDR3 is 13 amino acids. Germline V lookup: CDR1 MGHRA, CDR2 YSYEKL. In DNA, the CDR3 is TGCGCCAGTGCCATACTAGCCGCAGGGGAGCAGTACTTC. The encoded protein is CASAILAAGEQYF.

V usage is TRBV10-3 and J usage is TRBJ1-5; TRBD1 aligns across 12 bases. The germline gives CDR1 ENHRY, CDR2 SYGVKD. The CDR3 sequence is 17 residues long. Trimming cost V 6 bases and J 0 bases; bases outside gene matches: 6. The CDR3 region is CAISSGTGGYSNQPQHF. In DNA form, the CDR3 reads TGTGCCATCAGCTCCGGGACAGGGGGCTATAGCAATCAGCCCCAGCATTTT.

The rearrangement uses TRBV28 and TRBJ2-5; D gene ambiguous. V dropped 2 bases and J dropped 5 bases, with 18 bases sitting between them. Germline CDR1 reads MDHEN; CDR2 reads SYDVKM. The CDR3 length is 16 residues. As DNA, the CDR3 is TGTGCCAGCAGTTTACAGTCCTCCACTAATAAGGAGACCCAGTACTTC. Protein product: CASSLQSSTNKETQYF.

The chain links TRBV27 to TRBJ2-1, with 9 nucleotides matching TRBD1. V lost 7 bases and J lost 8; bases outside the gene matches: 3. Germline V gene data show CDR1 as MNHEY and CDR2 as SMNVEV (reference sequence). This CDR3 is 12 amino acids long. The CDR3 here is CASTTGGYEQFF. The DNA of the CDR3 is TGTGCCAGCACCACAGGGGGCTATGAGCAGTTCTTC.